This entry describes one TCR beta chain. The antigen is undetermined. Sequenced by immunoSEQ multiplex PCR; TCRdb stores in-frame clones only, minus some. The repertoire holds about 89,000 clones, with around nine tenths as singletons. The sample is drawn from a study of OX40 agonist ivuxolimab in advanced cancers. Study context: Having had anti-PD-1, anti-PD-L1 or anti-CTLA-4 therapy before was allowed, and approximately 40% had some.

Trimming removed 2 bases at V and 5 bases at J, with 10 bases between. This CDR3 spans 14 amino acids. Germline-derived CDR1 and CDR2 are SGHDT and YYEEEE. Findings and limits, study-wide: Average numbers of expanded clones were greater in CD8+ T cells than in CD4+.

This chain connects TRBV5-6 to TRBJ1-4; D is undetermined. Specimen: CD4+ or CD8+ T cells sorted from blood, collected in a trial of the OX40 agonist ivuxolimab. This TCR came from an adult with an advanced solid tumor such as melanoma, head and neck, liver or kidney cancer. Here the CDR3 DNA reads TGTGCCAGCAGCTTACCCGGCCGCAATGAAAAACTGTTTTTT. This sequence encodes CASSLPGRNEKLFF.